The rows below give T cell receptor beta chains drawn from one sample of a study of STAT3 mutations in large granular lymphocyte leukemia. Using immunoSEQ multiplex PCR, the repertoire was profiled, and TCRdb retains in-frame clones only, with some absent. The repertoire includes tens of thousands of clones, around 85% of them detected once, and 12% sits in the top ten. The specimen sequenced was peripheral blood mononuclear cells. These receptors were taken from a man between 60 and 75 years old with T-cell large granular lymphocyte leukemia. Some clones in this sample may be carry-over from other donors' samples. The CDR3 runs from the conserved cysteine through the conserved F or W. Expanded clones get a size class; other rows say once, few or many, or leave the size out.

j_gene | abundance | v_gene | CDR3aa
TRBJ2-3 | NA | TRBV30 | CAWSVGDTQYF
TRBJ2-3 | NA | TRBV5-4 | CASKPGSRDTDTQYF
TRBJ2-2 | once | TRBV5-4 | CASSRPGGGPGELFF
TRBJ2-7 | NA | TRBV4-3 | CASSQYTAYEQYF
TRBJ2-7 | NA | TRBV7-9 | CASSRGQGLSYEQYF
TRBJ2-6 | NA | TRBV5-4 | CASRGLTRSGANVLTF
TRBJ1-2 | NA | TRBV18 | CASSKPGQPNYGYTF
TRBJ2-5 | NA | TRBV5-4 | CASSFGSSGMQETQYF
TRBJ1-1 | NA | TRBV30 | CAGFGGTEFSLNTEAFF
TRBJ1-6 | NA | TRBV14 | CASSQDGRYNSPLHF
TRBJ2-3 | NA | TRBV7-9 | CASSSSGRTDTQYF
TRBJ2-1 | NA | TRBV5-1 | CASVAGAGGDNEQFF
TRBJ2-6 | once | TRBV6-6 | CASSYVGSGANVLTF
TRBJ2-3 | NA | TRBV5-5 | CASSLVGRTDTQYF
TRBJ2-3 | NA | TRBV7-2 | CASSARGGGSTDTQYF
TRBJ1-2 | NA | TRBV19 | CASSQLVGYTF
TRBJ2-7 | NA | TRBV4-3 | CASSLHRGGAYEQYF
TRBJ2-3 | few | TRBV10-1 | CASSGGLAGEADTQYF
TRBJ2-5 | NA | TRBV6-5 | CASSYSLLYQETQYF
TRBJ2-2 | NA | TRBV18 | CASSPLDIAGAYTGELFF
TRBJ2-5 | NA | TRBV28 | CASSSPGLAGGDGETQYF
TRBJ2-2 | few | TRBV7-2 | CASSLSLAGNTGELFF
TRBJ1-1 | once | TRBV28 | CASSLLKGTAEAFF
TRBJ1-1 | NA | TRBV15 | CATSLGQGMNTEAFF
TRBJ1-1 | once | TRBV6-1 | CASSLDRGNTEAFF
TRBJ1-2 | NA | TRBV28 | CASSLPAPGYGYTF
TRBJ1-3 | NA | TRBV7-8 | CASSLDAAATGNTIYF
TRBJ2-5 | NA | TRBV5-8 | CAANRGDPAGVGETQYF
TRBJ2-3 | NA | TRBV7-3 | CASSLSRAADTQYF
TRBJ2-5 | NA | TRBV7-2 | CASSSIGTGRYETQYF
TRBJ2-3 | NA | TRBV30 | CACGEGERTDTQYF
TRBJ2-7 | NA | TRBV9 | CASSVGGPGKTEQYF
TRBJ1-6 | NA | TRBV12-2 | CASRLAGQAEVSPLHF
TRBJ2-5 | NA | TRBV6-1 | CAGTGSFRETQYF
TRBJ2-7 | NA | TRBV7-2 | CASSPSGTSYEQYF
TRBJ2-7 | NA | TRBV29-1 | CSAGTSGEYEQYF
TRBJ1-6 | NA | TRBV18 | CASSLRSRDNSPLHF
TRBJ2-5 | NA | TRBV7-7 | CASSLGLAVGETQYF
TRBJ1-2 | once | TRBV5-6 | CASSLGAGGYGYTF
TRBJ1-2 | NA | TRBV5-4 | CASSLARDRLNGYTF
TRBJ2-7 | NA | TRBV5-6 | CASSLGDDRGLYEQYF
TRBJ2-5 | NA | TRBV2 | CASRDRFETQYF
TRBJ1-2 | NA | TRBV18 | CASSPPSPGYGYTF
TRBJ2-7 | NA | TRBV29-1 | CSVGTHSYEQYF
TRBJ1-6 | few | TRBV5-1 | CASSLGGAGRSSYNSPLHF
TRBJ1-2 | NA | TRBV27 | CASSPQGFYGYTF
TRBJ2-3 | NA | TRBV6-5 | CASSYVGTQYF
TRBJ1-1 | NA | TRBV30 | CAWDRMNTEAFF
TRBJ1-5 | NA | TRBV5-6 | CASSLSRGLGNQPQHF
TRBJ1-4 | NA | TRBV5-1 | CASSLVAGPNEKLFF
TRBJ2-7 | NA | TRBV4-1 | CASSQGSLGGSYEQYF
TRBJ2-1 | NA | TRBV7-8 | CASSPQLADTYNEQFF
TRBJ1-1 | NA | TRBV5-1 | CASSLDTGGGTEAFF
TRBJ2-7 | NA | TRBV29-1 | CSVHGGLGTYEQYF
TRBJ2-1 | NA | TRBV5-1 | CASSHGTSGAYNEQFF
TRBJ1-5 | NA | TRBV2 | CASSVAGNGNQPQHF
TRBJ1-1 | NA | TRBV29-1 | CSAQRGTMNTEAFF